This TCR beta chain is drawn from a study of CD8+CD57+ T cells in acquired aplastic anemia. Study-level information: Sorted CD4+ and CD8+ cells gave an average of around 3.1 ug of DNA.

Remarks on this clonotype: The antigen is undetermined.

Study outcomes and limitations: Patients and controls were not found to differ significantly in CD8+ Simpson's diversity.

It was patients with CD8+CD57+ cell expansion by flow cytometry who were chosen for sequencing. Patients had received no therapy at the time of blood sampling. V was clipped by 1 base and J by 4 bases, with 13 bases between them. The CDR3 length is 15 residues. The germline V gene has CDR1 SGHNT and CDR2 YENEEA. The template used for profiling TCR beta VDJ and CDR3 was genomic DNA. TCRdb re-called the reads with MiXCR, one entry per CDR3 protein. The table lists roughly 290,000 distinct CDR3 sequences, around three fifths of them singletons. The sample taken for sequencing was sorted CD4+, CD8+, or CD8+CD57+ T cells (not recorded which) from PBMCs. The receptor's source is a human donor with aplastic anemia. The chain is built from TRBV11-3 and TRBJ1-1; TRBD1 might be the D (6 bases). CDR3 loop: CASSLVGLGGTEAFF. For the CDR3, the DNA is TGTGCCAGCAGCTTAGTTGGGTTAGGGGGCACTGAAGCTTTCTTT.